In this sample, the clone carrying this T cell receptor beta chain turned up once. Its antigen is unknown. The CDR3 is 17 residues long. Looked up from germline, CDR1 is GTSNPN and CDR2 is SVGIG (reference sequence). V lost 7 bases and J lost 0, with 19 bases in between. This entry belongs to a study of CD8+ T cells in alopecia areata. General study results and limits: Between patients, shared TCR sequences were less clear than in mice. This was possibly due in part to HLA diversity in the patient population. Higher clonality and more expanded CD8+ clones appeared in lesional than normal scalp.

Following RNA extraction, reverse transcription yielded cDNA that acted as the sequencing template. Using immunoSEQ multiplex PCR, the repertoire was profiled, and TCRdb retains in-frame clones only, with some absent. The repertoire holds about 110,000 clones, 55% to 75% seen once, with under 25% in the top ten. The TCR comes from a human donor in good health. Sequencing was done on a sample of CD8+ T cells sorted from blood. The rearrangement links TRBV30 to TRBJ1-6, with a tentative D call TRBD1 (6 bases). CDR3 sequence: CAYFPTGPVSYNSPLHF. The DNA of the CDR3 is TGTGCCTACTTTCCGACAGGCCCAGTCTCCTATAATTCACCCCTCCACTTT.